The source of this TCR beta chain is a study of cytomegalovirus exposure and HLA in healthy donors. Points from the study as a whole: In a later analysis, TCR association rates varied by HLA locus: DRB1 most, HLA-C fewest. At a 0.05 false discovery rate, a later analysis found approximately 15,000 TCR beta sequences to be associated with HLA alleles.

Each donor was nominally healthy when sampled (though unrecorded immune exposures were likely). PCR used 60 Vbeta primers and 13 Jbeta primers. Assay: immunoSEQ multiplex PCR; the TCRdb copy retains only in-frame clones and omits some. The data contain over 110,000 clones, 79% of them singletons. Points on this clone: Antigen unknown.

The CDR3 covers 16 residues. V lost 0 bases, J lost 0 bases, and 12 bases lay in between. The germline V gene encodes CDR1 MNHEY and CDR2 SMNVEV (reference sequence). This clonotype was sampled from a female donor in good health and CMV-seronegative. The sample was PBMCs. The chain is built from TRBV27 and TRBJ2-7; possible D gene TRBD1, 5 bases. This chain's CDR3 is CASSLSEGETSYEQYF. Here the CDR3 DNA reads TGTGCCAGCAGTTTATCGGAAGGGGAAACCTCCTACGAGCAGTACTTC.